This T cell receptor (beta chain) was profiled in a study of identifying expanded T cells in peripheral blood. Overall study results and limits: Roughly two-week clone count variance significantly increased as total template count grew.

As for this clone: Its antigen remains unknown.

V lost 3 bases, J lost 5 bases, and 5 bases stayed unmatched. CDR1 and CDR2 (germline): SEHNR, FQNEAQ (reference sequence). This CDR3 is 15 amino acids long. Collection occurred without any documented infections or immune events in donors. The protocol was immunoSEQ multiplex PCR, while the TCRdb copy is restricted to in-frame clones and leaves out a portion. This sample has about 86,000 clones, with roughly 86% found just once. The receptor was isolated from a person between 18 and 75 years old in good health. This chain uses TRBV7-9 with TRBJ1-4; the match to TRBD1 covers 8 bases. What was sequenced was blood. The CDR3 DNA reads TGTGCCAGCAGCTTTCGGGGACAGGAAAATGAAAAACTGTTTTTT. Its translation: CASSFRGQENEKLFF.